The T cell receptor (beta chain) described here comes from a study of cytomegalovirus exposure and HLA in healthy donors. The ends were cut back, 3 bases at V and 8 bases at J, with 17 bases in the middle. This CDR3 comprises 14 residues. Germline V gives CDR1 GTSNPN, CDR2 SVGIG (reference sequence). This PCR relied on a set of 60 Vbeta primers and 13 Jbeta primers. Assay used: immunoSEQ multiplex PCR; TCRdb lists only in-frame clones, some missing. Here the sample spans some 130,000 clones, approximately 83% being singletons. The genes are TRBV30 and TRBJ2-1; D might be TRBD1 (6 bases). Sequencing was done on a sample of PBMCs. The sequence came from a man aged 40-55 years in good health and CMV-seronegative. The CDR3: CAWSPIIRGHEQFF. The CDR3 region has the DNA TGTGCCTGGAGCCCAATCATCAGGGGCCATGAGCAGTTCTTC.